The table lists the clone carrying this T cell receptor (beta chain) with a few counts. The antigen remains undetermined. This CDR3 has 13 residues. The germline CDR1 and CDR2 sequences are SNHLY and FYNNEI. The ends were cut back, 8 bases at V and 4 bases at J, with 12 bases in the middle. This specimen belongs to a study of identical twins. Regarding the study as a whole: Excess sharing by twins proved weaker in beta out-of-frame sequences. There is a chance that invariant MAIT and iNKT cells partially muddied zero-insertion analyses. Some out-of-frame alpha sequences were shared by twins, and these showed excess low generation probability.

A template switching step contributed a universal primer site, while unique molecular identifiers were present in the cDNA. Using its own MiXCR run on the 5' RACE reads, TCRdb lists one record per CDR3 protein. The sample contains roughly 240,000 distinct CDR3 sequences, roughly 7% of which appear only once. The sample also formed part of further work on yellow fever vaccine responses in identical twins.

The receptor comes from a woman between 18 and 29 years old in good health. The V and J genes are TRBV2 and TRBJ2-1; a possible D gene is TRBD2 (6 bases). The sample consisted of memory (CD45RO+) T cells sorted from blood. CDR3 in DNA: TGTGCCAGCGGGGGAGGTCCGTACAATGAGCAGTTCTTC. This gives the protein CASGGGPYNEQFF.